Listed below are T cell receptor beta chains from one sample, sequenced in a study of cytomegalovirus exposure and HLA in healthy donors. Sequencing used immunoSEQ multiplex PCR; TCRdb keeps in-frame clones, though not all of them. The sample includes about 93,000 clones, roughly 78% of them seen just once. Sequencing was done on a sample of PBMCs. These receptors were obtained from a man aged 25 to 45 in good health and CMV-seronegative. Both conserved end residues are part of each CDR3. The D gene is left open where the match is weak. A clone size is listed for some rows: how often the clone was seen (once, few, many), or a class if it is expanded.

clone_size,d_call,j_call,cdr3_length,v_call,cdr3_aa,cdr3_nt
-,TRBD1,TRBJ1-2,14,TRBV25-1,CASRAGGRNYGYTF,TGTGCCAGCAGAGCAGGGGGGAGGAACTATGGCTACACCTTC
-,TRBD2,TRBJ2-1,16,TRBV7-2,CASSQWASGRQYEQFF,TGTGCCAGCAGCCAATGGGCTAGCGGGAGGCAGTATGAGCAGTTCTTC
-,-,TRBJ2-7,11,TRBV30,CAWSSGLWQYF,TGTGCCTGGAGTTCAGGATTGTGGCAGTACTTC
-,-,TRBJ2-7,16,TRBV2,CASSGGQPPWGYEQYF,TGTGCCAGCAGTGGGGGACAACCTCCCTGGGGCTACGAGCAGTACTTC
few,-,TRBJ1-5,13,TRBV6-5,CASSQGKGQPQHF,TGTGCCAGCAGTCAGGGGAAGGGACAGCCCCAGCATTTT
-,-,TRBJ2-1,12,TRBV10-3,CAINAGTDEQFF,TGTGCCATCAACGCGGGTACAGATGAGCAGTTCTTC
once,TRBD2,TRBJ2-4,12,TRBV6-1,CASSRWGGEGYF,TGTGCCAGCAGCAGGTGGGGGGGAGAAGGGTACTTC
-,TRBD2,TRBJ2-1,15,TRBV5-4,CASSLAGAPSNEQFF,TGTGCCAGCAGCCTAGCGGGAGCCCCCAGCAATGAGCAGTTCTTC
-,-,TRBJ2-2,15,TRBV5-4,CASSLVGANTGELFF,TGTGCCAGCAGCTTGGTGGGAGCGAACACCGGGGAGCTGTTTTTT
-,TRBD2,TRBJ2-1,14,TRBV30,CAWSVGGGINEQFF,TGTGCCTGGAGTGTAGGCGGGGGGATAAATGAGCAGTTCTTC
-,-,TRBJ2-5,14,TRBV6-6,CASTPYEGQETQYF,TGTGCCAGCACCCCTTATGAGGGCCAAGAGACCCAGTACTTC
-,-,TRBJ1-4,15,TRBV29-1,CSVTRGTADNEKLFF,TGCAGCGTGACCCGCGGGACGGCAGATAATGAAAAACTGTTTTTT
few,TRBD1,TRBJ1-1,15,TRBV7-9,CASSSRDRGNTEAFF,TGTGCCAGCAGCTCCCGGGACAGGGGGAACACTGAAGCTTTCTTT
-,-,TRBJ2-3,15,TRBV6-6,CASRPNLREADTQYF,TGTGCCAGCCGACCCAATCTCCGGGAAGCAGATACGCAGTATTTT
-,-,TRBJ2-7,12,TRBV29-1,CSVSSAGGEQYF,TGCAGCGTCTCCTCGGCCGGCGGCGAGCAGTACTTC
-,-,TRBJ2-1,14,TRBV29-1,CSVGGLINYNEQFF,TGCAGCGTTGGGGGCCTCATCAACTACAATGAGCAGTTCTTC
-,TRBD1,TRBJ1-5,19,TRBV4-1,CASSLYGTVSAPENQPQHF,TGCGCCAGCAGCCTTTATGGGACAGTTTCGGCTCCGGAAAATCAGCCCCAGCATTTT
-,-,TRBJ2-5,15,TRBV5-4,CASSLRAGSQETQYF,TGTGCCAGCAGCTTGCGGGCGGGATCCCAAGAGACCCAGTACTTC
few,TRBD2,TRBJ2-3,14,TRBV30,CAFTSGGRTDTQYF,TGTGCCTTCACTAGCGGGGGGCGCACAGATACGCAGTATTTT
-,TRBD2,TRBJ2-7,13,TRBV6-5,CASQAGGGYEQYF,TGTGCCAGCCAGGCGGGGGGTGGATACGAGCAGTACTTC
-,-,TRBJ2-5,17,TRBV5-1,CASSLVVGAAVKETQYF,TGCGCCAGCAGCTTGGTGGTGGGGGCGGCAGTCAAAGAGACCCAGTACTTC
-,-,TRBJ2-5,14,TRBV10-1,CASSEGGSQETQYF,TGCGCCAGCAGTGAGGGGGGGTCCCAAGAGACCCAGTACTTC
-,-,TRBJ1-1,14,TRBV2,CASSEGGGNTEAFF,TGTGCCAGCAGTGAAGGGGGGGGGAACACTGAAGCTTTCTTT
-,TRBD2,TRBJ2-1,16,TRBV2,CASRVGTSLVYNEQFF,TGTGCCAGCAGGGTCGGGACTAGCCTCGTATACAATGAGCAGTTCTTC
-,TRBD1,TRBJ1-2,15,TRBV6-1,CASSEVGSGQGAFTF,TGTGCCAGCAGTGAAGTGGGGTCGGGACAGGGGGCATTCACCTTC
-,-,TRBJ1-2,17,TRBV4-1,CASSQPYRTEGDYGYTF,TGCGCCAGCAGCCAACCATACCGGACAGAGGGAGACTATGGCTACACCTTC
-,-,TRBJ1-2,15,TRBV28,CASSLLQTTSDGYTF,TGTGCCAGCAGTTTATTACAGACAACCTCGGATGGCTACACCTTC
few,TRBD2,TRBJ2-3,17,TRBV2,CASSEINGGSRTDTQYF,TGTGCCAGCAGTGAAATTAATGGCGGGAGTCGCACAGATACGCAGTATTTT
-,TRBD2,TRBJ2-2,18,TRBV5-4,CASSLAAGGPRNTGELFF,TGTGCCAGCAGCTTGGCAGCGGGAGGGCCGCGGAACACCGGGGAGCTGTTTTTT
few,TRBD2,TRBJ2-5,17,TRBV28,CASSFGLAGGPEETQYF,TGTGCCAGCAGTTTTGGGCTAGCGGGGGGGCCTGAGGAGACCCAGTACTTC
-,-,TRBJ1-2,14,TRBV6-5,CASSYPNSPGVYTF,TGTGCCAGCAGTTACCCCAATTCCCCAGGCGTCTACACCTTC
-,-,TRBJ2-7,16,TRBV19,CASSMVVGGGWSEQYF,TGTGCCAGTAGTATGGTGGTCGGCGGTGGGTGGAGCGAGCAGTACTTC
-,-,TRBJ1-3,16,TRBV19,CASRFGRELSGNTIYF,TGTGCCAGTAGATTCGGACGGGAGCTCTCTGGAAACACCATATATTTT
-,-,TRBJ2-7,14,TRBV5-1,CASSPIRGSYEQYF,TGCGCCAGCAGCCCCATCCGCGGATCCTACGAGCAGTACTTC
few,-,TRBJ1-5,18,TRBV6-4,CARLPLWTVLRGNQPQHF,TGTGCCCGATTACCCCTGTGGACAGTCCTTCGGGGCAATCAGCCCCAGCATTTT
-,-,TRBJ1-1,15,TRBV11-3,CANILGARVDTEAFF,TGTGCCAACATCTTGGGGGCAAGGGTTGACACTGAAGCTTTCTTT
-,TRBD1,TRBJ2-1,14,TRBV5-1,CASGRTGDSNEQFF,TGCGCCAGCGGCCGGACAGGGGATTCCAATGAGCAGTTCTTC
-,-,TRBJ2-3,14,TRBV10-1,CASSLTGSTDTQYF,TGCGCCAGCAGTTTGACAGGCAGCACAGATACGCAGTATTTT
-,TRBD2,TRBJ2-1,15,TRBV7-2,CASSVQRGGFNEQFF,TGTGCCAGCAGCGTCCAGCGGGGGGGCTTCAATGAGCAGTTCTTC
once,TRBD1,TRBJ1-1,13,TRBV5-1,CASSYGQGTEAFF,TGCGCCAGCAGCTATGGACAGGGCACTGAAGCTTTCTTT
few,TRBD2,TRBJ2-2,16,TRBV5-1,CASSWGLAGVTGELFF,TGCGCCAGCAGCTGGGGACTAGCGGGTGTCACCGGGGAGCTGTTTTTT
-,-,TRBJ1-2,13,TRBV5-1,CASSLVIGVGYTF,TGCGCCAGCAGCTTGGTAATCGGGGTTGGCTACACCTTC
-,TRBD1,TRBJ1-1,17,TRBV30,CAWSRLTTGQTKTEAFF,TGTGCCTGGAGTCGACTTACCACGGGACAGACAAAAACTGAAGCTTTCTTT
-,TRBD1,TRBJ2-6,20,TRBV9,CASSLTITGGPGSGANVLTF,TGTGCCAGCAGCCTAACAATTACAGGGGGTCCTGGCTCTGGGGCCAACGTCCTGACTTTC
-,-,TRBJ1-1,13,TRBV14,CASSQEELTEAFF,TGTGCCAGCAGCCAAGAAGAGCTTACTGAAGCTTTCTTT
-,-,TRBJ2-7,14,TRBV5-1,CASSNQGSSYEQYF,TGCGCCAGCAGCAATCAGGGGAGCTCCTACGAGCAGTACTTC
-,-,TRBJ2-1,14,TRBV5-1,CASSLGPSPGVLFF,TGCGCCAGCAGCTTGGGTCCTAGCCCCGGAGTCCTGTTCTTC
-,-,TRBJ1-2,12,TRBV10-1,CASTRVVNGYTF,TGCGCCAGCACCCGGGTAGTAAATGGCTACACCTTC
-,TRBD1,TRBJ2-7,13,TRBV7-2,CASSSGTGVWQYF,TGTGCCAGCAGCTCCGGGACAGGGGTTTGGCAGTACTTC
once,TRBD1,TRBJ1-1,16,TRBV5-4,CASSSPGQGLGTEAFF,TGTGCCAGCAGCTCGCCGGGACAGGGGTTGGGTACTGAAGCTTTCTTT
-,-,TRBJ2-7,16,TRBV11-2,CASSLDLSGKFYEQYF,TGTGCCAGCAGCTTAGATCTTTCAGGGAAGTTCTACGAGCAGTACTTC
-,-,TRBJ2-1,15,TRBV6-5,CASSYSGGTYNEQFF,TGTGCCAGCAGTTACTCCGGCGGGACCTACAATGAGCAGTTCTTC
-,-,TRBJ1-1,12,TRBV15,CATKYRETEAFF,TGTGCCACAAAATATAGGGAGACTGAAGCTTTCTTT
few,-,TRBJ1-4,18,TRBV7-9,CASSLGWEAAATNEKLFF,TGTGCCAGCAGCTTAGGGTGGGAGGCTGCCGCAACTAATGAAAAACTGTTTTTT
once,TRBD1,TRBJ1-1,17,TRBV7-6,CASSRDRVDMPNTEAFF,TGTGCCAGCAGCCGCGACAGGGTTGACATGCCGAACACTGAAGCTTTCTTT
-,TRBD1,TRBJ2-5,12,TRBV10-2,CATGTGLKTQYF,TGCGCCACTGGGACAGGGCTGAAGACCCAGTACTTC
once,-,TRBJ1-6,15,TRBV19,CASSMGLFYNSPLHF,TGTGCCAGTAGTATGGGACTGTTCTATAATTCACCCCTCCACTTT